The TCR beta chain described here comes from a study of T cell repertoires in cytomegalovirus infection. Across the study: Public TCR beta signature analysis indicated the presence of both CMV infection and matching HLA type. Study conclusions and caveats: The response measured ex vivo was dominated by TCR beta clonotypes (HLA-C-restricted and CMV-specific). Identification of carriers of CMV plus the relevant HLA was performed using cumulative public TCR beta family frequency.

With regard to this clonotype: Its antigen is unknown.

TCRdb analysed the reads with MiXCR anew, one entry per CDR3 protein. The profile shows roughly 150,000 distinct CDR3 sequences, less than 25% of them singletons. The receptor was isolated from a human donor in good health (CMV status not recorded). Some clones in this sample may be carry-over from other donors' samples. The source material was PBMCs.

As DNA, the CDR3 is TGTGCCATCAGTGACATTATAGGCGGGAGGGCCGCCAATGAGCAGTTCTTC. Residues: CAISDIIGGRAANEQFF. V usage is TRBV10-3 and J usage is TRBJ2-1; 9 nucleotides line up with TRBD2. Germline CDR1 ENHRY, CDR2 SYGVKD. This CDR3 spans 17 amino acids. V lost 3 bases, J lost 6 bases, and 12 bases stayed unmatched.